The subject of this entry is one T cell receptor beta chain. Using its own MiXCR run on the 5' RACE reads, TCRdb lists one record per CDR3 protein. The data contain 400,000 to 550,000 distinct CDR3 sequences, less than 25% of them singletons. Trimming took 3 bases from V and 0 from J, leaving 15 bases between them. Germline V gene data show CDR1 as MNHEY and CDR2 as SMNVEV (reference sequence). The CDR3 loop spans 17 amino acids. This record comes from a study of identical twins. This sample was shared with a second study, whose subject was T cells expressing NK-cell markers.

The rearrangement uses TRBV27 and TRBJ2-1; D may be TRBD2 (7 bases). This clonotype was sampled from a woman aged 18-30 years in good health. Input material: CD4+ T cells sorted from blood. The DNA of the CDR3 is TGTGCCAGCAGTTTCTCATGGCGGGGGCGCTCCTACAATGAGCAGTTCTTC. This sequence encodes CASSFSWRGRSYNEQFF.